The 17 T cell receptor beta chains given below trace back to one sample, sequenced in a study of regulatory T cells in long-lasting Graves disease (dated by TCRdb to about 2021). Taken with the paper, the label for time point translates to: newly diagnosed GD, antithyroid drugs for less than 3 months. For both TCR sequencing and RNA sequencing, RNA was extracted from PBMCs in TRIzol. The method was multiplex PCR. Data came from an Illumina HiSeq 4000. iRepertoire HTBI primers and Arm-PCR amplification of CDR3 regions were used to construct TCR beta libraries. The raw public data were reprocessed by TCRdb itself: fastp quality trimming at Q25, MiXCR clonotype calling, in-frame beta chains only. One record per CDR3 amino acid sequence lists the most common genes and DNA. The sample table contains hundreds of thousands of distinct CDR3 sequences; only one count was recorded for 13% of them. The ten largest clones add up to 10% of the sample.

These same data were also listed under a study on T cells in Graves' hyperthyroidism and ophthalmopathy.

The sample was peripheral blood mononuclear cells (PBMCs), taken at new diagnosis, from a patient treated with antithyroid drugs. The receptor set was obtained from a man aged 30 to 45 with Graves disease. Donor details come from another sample of the same person, matched by shared clones.

This clonotype was seen ten or more times. This chain joins TRBV27 and TRBJ1-1, with D perhaps TRBD1 (6 bases). Germline lookup yields CDR1 MNHEY and CDR2 SMNVEV (reference sequence). Trimming took off 5 bases at V and 5 bases at J, with 21 bases between the two ends. The CDR3 is 16 residues long. The CDR3 sequence: CASSPQGPLLPTEAFF. The CDR3 DNA is TGTGCCAGCAGTCCTCAGGGGCCCCTGCTTCCGACTGAAGCTTTCTTT.

There are many counts of this clonotype. The rearrangement links TRBV10-3 to TRBJ2-7, with D perhaps TRBD2 (6 bases). Germline V gene sequence: CDR1 ENHRY, CDR2 SYGVKD. V was shortened by 2 bases and J by 6 bases, with 11 bases between the two germline ends. The CDR3 is 13 amino acids. The CDR3 protein is CAISEGGWFEQYF. As DNA, the CDR3 is TGTGCCATCAGTGAGGGAGGGTGGTTCGAGCAGTACTTC.

The table lists this clonotype with a few counts. This chain links TRBV3-1 with TRBJ2-2; D is ambiguous. V lost 0 bases and J 6 bases, leaving 5 bases between the germline ends. In germline, CDR1 is LGHDT, CDR2 YNNKEL (reference sequence). This CDR3 contains 13 residues. The CDR3 DNA is TGTGCCAGCAGCCAAGACACTCCCGGGGAGCTGTTTTTT. Translating it yields CASSQDTPGELFF.

This clonotype was observed at least ten times. The chain carries TRBV27 and TRBJ2-1; TRBD1 or TRBD2 may be the D gene (5 bases each). Per germline, CDR1 MNHEY and CDR2 SMNVEV (reference sequence). The ends were cut back, 7 bases at V and 5 bases at J, with 15 bases in the middle. The CDR3 has 14 amino acids. The CDR3 DNA sequence: TGTGCCAGCAACCGGGACGGATTACACAATGAGCAGTTCTTC. It is translated as CASNRDGLHNEQFF.

This clonotype was observed many times. The gene calls are TRBV27 and TRBJ2-1, with D unresolved. The V end lost 4 bases, the J end lost 3 bases, and 13 bases lay between the germline ends. Per germline, CDR1 MNHEY and CDR2 SMNVEV (reference sequence). This CDR3 is built from 15 residues. CDR3 residues: CASSSPLGNYNEQFF. The CDR3, as DNA: TGTGCCAGCAGTTCTCCTTTGGGGAACTACAATGAGCAGTTCTTC.

This clonotype was picked up many times. The rearrangement joins TRBV6-5 to TRBJ1-1; D call uncertain. The V and J ends lost 2 bases and 6 bases respectively, with 7 bases between them. Germline CDR1 MNHEY, CDR2 SVGAGI. The CDR3 consists of 12 residues. CDR3 sequence (DNA): TGTGCCAGCAGTTACGGGTCCTCTGAAGCTTTCTTT. Protein product: CASSYGSSEAFF.

This clonotype occurred a few times. The chain combines TRBV18 with TRBJ1-6, with D maybe TRBD1 (6 bases). The CDR3 has 14 amino acids. The germline gives CDR1 KGHSH, CDR2 LQKENI. V lost 6 bases and J lost 7, with 13 bases in between. CDR3 nucleotide sequence: TGTGCCAGCTCTTTGCAGGGGAGCAATTCACCCCTCCACTTT. Its protein is CASSLQGSNSPLHF.

This sequence joins TRBV3-1 and TRBJ2-7; 7 nucleotides align to TRBD1. The CDR3 runs 15 residues. Per the germline V gene, CDR1 is LGHDT and CDR2 is YNNKEL (reference sequence). After removal of 3 bases from V and 3 bases from J, the junction contained 8 bases not matched to a gene. CDR3: CASSQPGTAVYEQYF. DNA for the CDR3: TGTGCCAGCAGCCAGCCCGGGACAGCGGTCTACGAGCAGTACTTC.

This clonotype was observed a handful of times. Given a much more abundant clone one base away, this may be a read error. V is TRBV12-3 or TRBV12-4 and J is TRBJ1-5; D remains ambiguous. CDR3 length equals 15 residues. Trimming removed 7 bases from V and 3 bases from J, with 16 bases in between. The CDR3 bases are TGTGCCAGCACTCCCTGCGGGCTGTTCAATCAGCCCCAGCATTTT. This translates into CASTPCGLFNQPQHF.

J is TRBJ2-7 and V is TRBV5-6; weak D call: TRBD2 (6 bases). V lost 0 bases to trimming and J lost 4 bases, with 14 bases between them. CDR1 SGHDT and CDR2 YYEEEE come from the germline V gene. The CDR3 spans 15 residues. In DNA, the CDR3 is TGTGCCAGCAGCTTGGAGGGACTCGCAGCTTACGAGCAGTACTTC. Amino acids: CASSLEGLAAYEQYF.

The chain joins TRBV7-2 to TRBJ1-6; D is uncertain. Per the germline V gene, CDR1 is SGHTA and CDR2 is FQGNSA. V was clipped by 1 base and J by 10 bases, with 14 bases between them. The CDR3 totals 15 residues. This chain's CDR3 is CASSLGNQRASPLHF. The CDR3 DNA reads as TGTGCCAGCAGCTTAGGGAACCAGAGGGCATCACCCCTCCACTTT.

This clonotype was observed at least ten times. The gene calls are TRBV29-1 and TRBJ1-5, with D tentatively TRBD1 (6 bases). Per the germline V gene, CDR1 is SQVTM and CDR2 is ANQGSEA. The length of the CDR3 is 13 residues. The germline V and J ends were trimmed by 4 bases and 4 bases, with 11 bases remaining between them. The CDR3 is CSVVVDRNQPQHF. Written as DNA, the CDR3 is TGCAGCGTTGTTGTGGACAGAAATCAGCCCCAGCATTTT.

This clonotype was found many times. The chain has TRBV20-1 and TRBJ1-4, with 11 bases fitting TRBD1. Germline V gives CDR1 DFQATT, CDR2 SNEGSKA (reference sequence). V shed 7 bases, J shed 7 bases, and the junction held 5 bases outside the gene matches. This CDR3 has 13 amino acids. The CDR3 is CSVPDRGREKLFF. Here the CDR3 DNA reads TGCAGTGTTCCGGACAGGGGGCGTGAAAAACTGTTTTTT.

This clonotype was detected ten times or more. This chain connects TRBV6-2 or TRBV6-3 to TRBJ1-2; TRBD1 agrees at 7 bases. This CDR3 has 11 residues. The V segment lost 7 bases and the J segment 8 bases; nucleotides outside the gene matches: 4. Germline values: CDR1 MNHEY, CDR2 SVGEGT. CDR3 bases: TGTGCCAGCACCCAGGGGGAAGGCTACACCTTC. It codes for CASTQGEGYTF.

This clonotype was detected ten times or more. In DNA form, the CDR3 reads TGCAGCGTTGAGACGATACTTAAGCCCTACGAGCAGTACTTC. Translating gives CSVETILKPYEQYF. The genes are TRBV29-1 and TRBJ2-7, with D uncertain. Germline V gene sequence: CDR1 SQVTM, CDR2 ANQGSEA. The V gene lost 3 bases and the J gene lost 2 bases, with 14 bases spanning the gap. The CDR3 consists of 14 residues.

This clonotype turned up a few times. This chain connects TRBV12-3 or TRBV12-4 to TRBJ2-4; 7 positions match TRBD1. The trim removed 5 bases at V and 1 base at J, leaving 5 bases unmatched. The CDR3 sequence is 15 residues long. CDR3 DNA: TGTGCCAGCAGTCACAGGGGAACCGCCAAAAACATTCAGTACTTC. Residues: CASSHRGTAKNIQYF.

This clonotype was counted between two and nine times. The chain has TRBV6-2 or TRBV6-3 and TRBJ2-5; possible D gene TRBD2, 6 bases. This CDR3 has 14 amino acids. Looked up from germline, CDR1 is MNHEY and CDR2 is SVGEGT. V lost 2 bases, J lost 5 bases, and 12 bases lay in between. The CDR3 DNA is TGTGCCAGCAGTTACGCGGGGTTGGAGGAGACCCAGTACTTC. Residues: CASSYAGLEETQYF.